This passage covers 20 T cell receptor beta chains from one sample sequenced in a study of CD8 T cells in ankylosing spondylitis (dated 2017 in TCRdb). Antigens for these TCRs are unknown. Library preparation employed 5' RACE. These reads were obtained on an Illumina HiSeq 2500. The public reads were quality trimmed at Q25 with fastp and then assembled into clones with MiXCR by TCRdb, keeping productive beta chains. All rows with the same CDR3 protein become a single entry with the most common DNA and genes. This sample has approximately 400,000 distinct CDR3 sequences in its table, and 20% to 30% of those were observed once. The ten largest clones represent about 0.9% of the sample. Paper-wide results and their limitations: Blood from ankylosing spondylitis patients appeared to be characterized by a TCR beta motif composed of about eight highly homologous amino acid variants.

Sequenced sample: blood, either unsorted or a sorted T cell fraction (not recorded which). These receptors originate from a male donor with ankylosing spondylitis.

This clonotype was seen only a few times. CDR3 sequence (DNA): TGTGCCAGCAGTTACTATGGCTACACCTTC. This encodes CASSYYGYTF. V gene TRBV6-5 combines with J gene TRBJ1-2; no firm D call. The CDR3 has 10 residues. Germline values: CDR1 MNHEY, CDR2 SVGAGI. V was trimmed by 1 base and J by 6 bases, leaving 0 bases between them.

This clonotype has a handful of counts. The chain combines TRBV12-3 or TRBV12-4 with TRBJ2-3, with TRBD2 matching over 11 bases. The V gene end was trimmed by 7 bases and the J gene end by 4 bases; junction bases not matched to a gene: 13. This CDR3 contains 17 residues. CDR3: CASTLGLAGGLPDTQYF. In DNA form, the CDR3 reads TGTGCCAGCACCCTGGGGCTAGCGGGAGGTTTGCCAGATACGCAGTATTTT.

The V and J genes are TRBV5-1 and TRBJ2-1; D might be TRBD1 (6 bases). This CDR3 is 15 amino acids long. Between the trimmed V and J ends, which lost 7 bases and 1 base, there was a span of 15 bases. CDR1 is SGHRS and CDR2 is YFSETQ in the germline V gene. The CDR3 coding sequence is TGCGCCAGCTCCAATGGGGGCGGTTCCTACAATGAGCAGTTCTTC. It codes for CASSNGGGSYNEQFF.

This clonotype was detected only a few times. The chain carries TRBV5-1 and TRBJ1-4, with unresolved D. The CDR3 extends over 14 amino acids. Germline V gene sequence: CDR1 SGHRS, CDR2 YFSETQ. The V end was cut by 4 bases, the J end by 6 bases, with 13 bases between. The CDR3 DNA reads as TGCGCCAGCAGCCCGACGGCGTCTGATGAAAAACTGTTTTTT. Residues: CASSPTASDEKLFF.

This clonotype was seen at least ten times. The chain carries TRBV2 and TRBJ2-3; D gene ambiguous. V was pared by 7 bases and J by 5 bases, with 7 bases between. Per the germline V gene, CDR1 is SNHLY and CDR2 is FYNNEI. This CDR3 spans 11 amino acids. CDR3 amino acids: CASMNGDTQYF. In DNA form, the CDR3 reads TGTGCCAGCATGAACGGAGATACGCAGTATTTT.

In its sample, this clonotype was seen a few times. The chain is built from TRBV10-3 and TRBJ2-2; D is undetermined. CDR3 length equals 14 residues. CDR1 ENHRY and CDR2 SYGVKD come from the germline V gene. V was trimmed by 0 bases and J by 3 bases, leaving 5 bases between them. CDR3 loop: CAISESLDTGELFF. The CDR3, as DNA: TGTGCCATCAGTGAGTCATTGGACACCGGGGAGCTGTTTTTT.

This clonotype was seen repeatedly, ten times or more. V is TRBV7-2 and J is TRBJ1-4; D may be TRBD1 (6 bases). The length of the CDR3 is 15 residues. Germline V CDR1 and CDR2: SGHTA, FQGNSA. Trimming removed 0 bases at V and 3 bases at J, with 8 bases between. CDR3 region: CASSLAGAANEKLFF. The CDR3 nucleotides are TGTGCCAGCAGCTTAGCGGGGGCGGCTAATGAAAAACTGTTTTTT.

The rearrangement joins TRBV6-5 to TRBJ2-1; D is undetermined. Trimming shortened V by 0 bases and J by 3 bases, and 6 bases separated the two germline ends. CDR3 length equals 14 residues. CDR1 MNHEY and CDR2 SVGAGI come from the germline V gene. The CDR3 reads CASSYSDVYNEQFF. DNA of the CDR3: TGTGCCAGCAGTTACTCGGACGTCTACAATGAGCAGTTCTTC.

The chain uses TRBV5-1 and TRBJ2-5; TRBD2 aligns across 7 bases. Germline V lookup: CDR1 SGHRS, CDR2 YFSETQ. V was pared by 4 bases and J by 5 bases, with 11 bases of the junction left unmatched. This CDR3 is built from 15 residues. The CDR3 nucleotides read TGCGCCAGCAGCGTCCGGACTAGGTCTCAGGAGACCCAGTACTTC. It specifies CASSVRTRSQETQYF. Combining the CDR3 with reference TRBV5-1 and TRBJ2-5 gives the whole variable domain KAGVTQTPRYLIKTRGQQVTLSCSPISGHRSVSWYQQTPGQGLQFLFEYFSETQRNKGNFPGRFSGRQFSNSRSEMNVSTLELGDSALYLCASSVRTRSQETQYFGPGTRLLVL.

This clonotype was observed a single time. The V gene is TRBV2, the J gene TRBJ1-1; no definite D call. CDR1 and CDR2 (germline): SNHLY, FYNNEI. The CDR3 is 15 amino acids. The germline V and J ends were trimmed by 8 bases and 1 base, with 17 bases remaining between them. CDR3 DNA: TGTGCCAGCGTTGTGTTAGCCGGGTCGAACACTGAAGCTTTCTTT. It specifies CASVVLAGSNTEAFF.

This chain joins TRBV25-1 and TRBJ1-1; no reliable D call. The germline V and J ends were trimmed by 5 bases and 1 base, with 14 bases remaining between them. In germline, CDR1 is MGHDK, CDR2 SYGVNS. This CDR3 has 15 residues. CDR3 residues: CASSFSRTGNTEAFF. The DNA for the CDR3 is TGTGCCAGCAGTTTCTCTAGGACGGGGAACACTGAAGCTTTCTTT.

This clonotype was detected a few times. The chain recombines TRBV6-1 with TRBJ1-1, with a tentative D call TRBD1 (6 bases). The V and J ends lost 2 bases and 5 bases respectively, with 15 bases between them. Germline CDR1 reads MNHNS; CDR2 reads SASEGT. The CDR3 has 15 residues. CDR3 in amino acids: CASSELGGGGTEAFF. The CDR3 DNA follows: TGTGCCAGCAGTGAACTGGGGGGCGGAGGTACTGAAGCTTTCTTT.

This clonotype was picked up a small number of times. The chain links TRBV18 to TRBJ2-3, with TRBD1 as a possible D gene (6 bases). In germline, CDR1 is KGHSH, CDR2 LQKENI. The CDR3 totals 14 residues. The germline V and J ends were trimmed by 5 bases and 3 bases, with 12 bases remaining between them. CDR3 coding DNA: TGTGCCAGCTCAACAACCAGGGGTACAGATACGCAGTATTTT. This encodes CASSTTRGTDTQYF.

The chain recombines TRBV5-6 with TRBJ1-5; D is perhaps TRBD1 (5 bases). V shed 4 bases and J shed 7 bases, with 24 bases lying between them. The CDR3 is 17 residues long. Germline values: CDR1 SGHDT, CDR2 YYEEEE. CDR3 nucleotide sequence: TGTGCCAGCAGCCCCGGGACTCCGGAAGGGCGGGACCAGCCCCAGCATTTT. Its protein product is CASSPGTPEGRDQPQHF.

This clonotype was seen a few times. The chain employs TRBV11-2 and TRBJ2-1; D gene uncertain. The CDR3 length is 13 residues. Germline V gene sequence: CDR1 SGHAT, CDR2 FQNNGV. V was pared by 6 bases and J by 9 bases, with 15 bases between. The DNA of the CDR3 is TGTGCCAGCAGTTTATCATTGGACGGTGAGCAGTTCTTC. Its protein product is CASSLSLDGEQFF.

V gene TRBV12-3 or TRBV12-4 combines with J gene TRBJ2-1, with 9 bases identical to TRBD1. The CDR3 is 15 amino acids. V gave up 5 bases and J gave up 11 bases; unmatched junction bases: 13. CDR3 protein: CASSPRQGGTGQQFF. For the CDR3, the DNA is TGTGCCAGCAGTCCTAGACAGGGGGGGACAGGTCAGCAGTTCTTC.

DNA for the CDR3: TGTGCCAGCAGGGAGGGACAGCCGGCCGGGGAGCTGTTTTTT. It is translated as CASREGQPAGELFF. This chain connects TRBV28 to TRBJ2-2; TRBD1 is a possible D gene (7 bases). Between the trimmed V and J ends, which lost 6 bases and 6 bases, there was a span of 14 bases. This CDR3 is 14 amino acids long. Germline V gene sequence: CDR1 MDHEN, CDR2 SYDVKM.

The chain couples TRBV25-1 to TRBJ2-2; D ambiguous. The germline V and J ends were trimmed by 3 bases and 7 bases, with 3 bases remaining between them. The CDR3 runs 11 residues. CDR1 MGHDK and CDR2 SYGVNS come from the germline V gene. DNA for the CDR3: TGTGCCAGCAGTGATAGCGGGGAGCTGTTTTTT. Translating it yields CASSDSGELFF.

The chain joins TRBV15 to TRBJ1-5, with 10 bases matching TRBD1. V was pared by 0 bases and J by 9 bases, with 5 bases of the junction left unmatched. Germline CDR1 is LNHNV and CDR2 is YYDKDF (reference sequence). This CDR3 contains 15 residues. Here the CDR3 reads CATSRDRGQGPPQHF. For the CDR3, the DNA is TGTGCCACCAGCAGAGATAGGGGACAGGGGCCGCCCCAGCATTTT. The whole variable domain, remainder taken from reference TRBV15 and TRBJ1-5, is DAMVIQNPRYQVTQFGKPVTLSCSQTLNHNVMYWYQQKSSQAPKLLFHYYDKDFNNEADTPDNFQSRRPNTSFCFLDIRSPGLGDTAMYLCATSRDRGQGPPQHFGDGTRLSIL.

This clonotype was recorded a few times. The gene calls are TRBV5-6 and TRBJ1-2; no definite D call. CDR3 length: 12 residues. Trimming left V 1 base short and J 8 bases short, with 9 bases between. Germline loops: CDR1 SGHDT, CDR2 YYEEEE. In nucleotides, the CDR3 is TGTGCCAGCAGCTTGCGGGTCCCGGGCTACACCTTC. Residues: CASSLRVPGYTF.